The sequence of this TCR beta chain was determined in a study of T-cell memory formation after mild COVID-19. For the study at large: Clusters were largely donor specific.

J lost 2 bases, V lost 6 bases, and 8 bases had no gene match. Germline assignment: CDR1 MNHNY and CDR2 SVGAGI (reference sequence). The CDR3 has 15 amino acids. This clonotype has a handful of counts. Its antigen is not known. Study-wide results and caveats: Contracting clones from day 15 to 85 showed balanced CD4/CD8; later expanders favored CD4+. The authors left the SARS-CoV-2 specificity of second-wave clones peaking on day 37 unconfirmed.

5'RACE with constant-segment primers yielded barcoded, UMI-tagged TCR alpha and TCR beta cDNA libraries. TCRdb itself ran the 5' RACE reads through MiXCR, one entry per CDR3 protein. The sample lists hundreds of thousands of distinct CDR3 sequences; about 20% were seen once. The rearrangement joins TRBV6-6 to TRBJ2-5, with 8 bases lining up with TRBD1. The receptor was derived from an adult woman who had mild COVID-19 (a few samples of this study predate the infection). Cell type and time point are not known. Sequenced input: PBMCs or a T cell subset sorted from them (not recorded which). The chain's CDR3 is CASRPQGAPQETQYF. CDR3 DNA sequence: TGTGCCAGCAGGCCTCAGGGGGCTCCTCAAGAGACCCAGTACTTC.